The present T cell receptor (beta chain) was sequenced within a study of technical replicates of blood from a handful of donors. Profiled with immunoSEQ multiplex PCR; TCRdb holds only in-frame clones, not every one. This table holds around 86,000 clones, about 96% found once. The source is a human donor in good health. The sample was T cells isolated from PBMCs.

The CDR3 bases are TGTGCCAGCAGCTTCTCCATATACGGGGGGAACACCGGGGAGCTGTTTTTT. Translated: CASSFSIYGGNTGELFF. The rearrangement links TRBV9 to TRBJ2-2; a possible D gene is TRBD2 (6 bases). Germline lookup yields CDR1 SGDLS and CDR2 YYNGEE. V was cut by 4 bases and J by 1 base, with 17 bases left in between. The CDR3 is 17 residues long.